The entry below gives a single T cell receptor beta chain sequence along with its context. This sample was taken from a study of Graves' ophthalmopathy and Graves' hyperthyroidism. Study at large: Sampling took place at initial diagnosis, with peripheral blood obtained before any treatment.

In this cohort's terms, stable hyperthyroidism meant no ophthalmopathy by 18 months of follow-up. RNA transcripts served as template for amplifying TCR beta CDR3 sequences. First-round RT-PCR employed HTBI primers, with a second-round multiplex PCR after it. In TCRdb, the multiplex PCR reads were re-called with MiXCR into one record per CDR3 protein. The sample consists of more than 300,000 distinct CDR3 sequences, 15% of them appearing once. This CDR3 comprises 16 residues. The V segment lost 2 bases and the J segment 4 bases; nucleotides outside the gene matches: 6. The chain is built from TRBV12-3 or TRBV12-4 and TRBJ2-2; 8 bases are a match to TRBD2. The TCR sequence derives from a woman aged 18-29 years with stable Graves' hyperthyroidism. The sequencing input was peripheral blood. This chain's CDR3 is CASSLSKAGGTGELFF. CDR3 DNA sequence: TGTGCCAGCAGTTTATCAAAGGCGGGGGGCACCGGGGAGCTGTTTTTT.